The 9 T cell receptor beta chains given below trace back to one sample, sequenced in a study of molecular identifiers for immune sequencing clone quantification. One entry per CDR3 protein, called by TCRdb with MiXCR from the PCR reads. The sample consists of about 510,000 distinct CDR3 sequences, less than 30% of them appearing once. Sequences were obtained from naive CD8+ T cells from blood, with Jurkat cell RNA spiked in. The subset: FACS-sorted CD8+CD4-CCR7+CD45RA+ naive T cells. These receptors originate from a human donor in good health. Some libraries in this study had Jurkat cell RNA spiked in.

This clonotype was counted ten times or more. The V gene is TRBV5-1, the J gene TRBJ2-7; 10 positions agree with TRBD1. The CDR3 length is 14 residues. Unmatched junction bases numbered 7, after V lost 3 bases and J lost 7 bases. Germline loops: CDR1 SGHRS, CDR2 YFSETQ. As DNA, the CDR3 is TGCGCCAGCAGCTGGGCGACAGGGGGCGAAGAGCAGTACTTC. Translating it yields CASSWATGGEEQYF.

Concerning this clonotype: With a much larger clone just one base away, this may be a read error. The chain couples TRBV29-1 to TRBJ2-5, with 8 nucleotides matching TRBD1. V was pared by 6 bases and J by 2 bases, with 8 bases of the junction left unmatched. The germline V gene encodes CDR1 SQVTM and CDR2 ANQGSEA. The CDR3 covers 14 residues. The CDR3 region is CSVPGQGFQETQYF. CDR3 coding DNA: TGCAGCGTGCCCGGACAGGGCTTTCAAGAGACCCAGTACTTC.

This clonotype was recorded many times. The chain is built from TRBV5-6 and TRBJ2-7; D perhaps matches TRBD2 (5 bases). Between the trimmed V and J ends, which lost 0 bases and 1 base, there was a span of 8 bases. The CDR3 runs 14 residues. Germline V gene sequence: CDR1 SGHDT, CDR2 YYEEEE. CDR3 nucleotides: TGTGCCAGCAGCTTGGCTTTAGCGTCCTACGAGCAGTACTTC. Amino acid sequence: CASSLALASYEQYF.

As regards this clonotype: This may stem from a read error, because a much larger clone lies one nucleotide away. This rearrangement joins TRBV28 to TRBJ1-1, with unresolved D. CDR1 and CDR2 from the germline V gene are MDHEN and SYDVKM. V dropped 11 bases and J dropped 0 bases, with 13 bases sitting between them. This CDR3 is 13 amino acids long. DNA of the CDR3: TGTGCCGCCACCGGGCAGATGAACACTGAAGCTTTCTTT. Translation gives CAATGQMNTEAFF.

This chain joins TRBV20-1 and TRBJ1-2, with D perhaps matching TRBD1 (6 bases). CDR1 is DFQATT and CDR2 is SNEGSKA in the germline V gene (reference sequence). V was pared by 7 bases and J by 5 bases, with 26 bases between. The CDR3 contains 16 residues. The CDR3 nucleotides read TGCAGTGGAGGACAGTTAGGTTTCGCTATACGGTATGGCTACACCTTC. Residues: CSGGQLGFAIRYGYTF.

The V and J genes are TRBV10-3 and TRBJ2-5; TRBD2 agrees at 8 bases. Germline trimming cut 4 bases from V and 2 bases from J; bases unmatched to any gene: 3. The CDR3 is made up of 14 amino acids. Germline V gene lookup returns CDR1 ENHRY and CDR2 SYGVKD. The CDR3 loop reads CAISGAGAQETQYF. DNA of the CDR3: TGTGCCATCAGTGGAGCGGGAGCACAAGAGACCCAGTACTTC.

About this clonotype: A single base separates this from a much larger clone, so it may be a read error. The rearrangement joins TRBV12-3 or TRBV12-4 to TRBJ1-4; D unclear. This CDR3 region has 14 residues. CDR3 residues: CASSPVPTSEELFF. CDR3 sequence (DNA): TGTGCCAGCAGCCCGGTCCCGACGAGTGAAGAACTGTTTTTT.

As regards this clonotype: This CDR3 is missing its conserved last phenylalanine or tryptophan, likely due to a read error. The V gene is TRBV30, the J gene TRBJ2-2; D ambiguous. Germline CDR1 is GTSNPN and CDR2 is SVGIG (reference sequence). Trimming stripped 0 bases from V and 7 bases from J, with 6 bases between. This CDR3 comprises 12 residues. Written as DNA, the CDR3 is TGTGCCTGGAGTGTAGGTGGCGGGGAGCTGTTTCTT. Amino acid sequence: CAWSVGGGELFL.

This clonotype turned up a few times. The rearrangement links TRBV5-1 to TRBJ2-7; D is perhaps TRBD1 (5 bases). V was shortened by 0 bases and J by 1 base, with 20 bases between the two germline ends. The CDR3 has 18 residues. Germline V gene data show CDR1 as SGHRS and CDR2 as YFSETQ. CDR3 loop: CASSLANIQGLPSYEQYF. CDR3 in DNA: TGCGCCAGCAGCTTGGCCAACATCCAGGGCCTTCCTTCCTACGAGCAGTACTTC.